These 32 T cell receptor beta chains share one sample of origin, sequenced in a study of cytomegalovirus exposure and HLA in healthy donors. Profiled with immunoSEQ multiplex PCR; TCRdb holds only in-frame clones, not every one. The sample lists roughly 250,000 clones, around 87% seen once, with 1% to 1.5% in the top ten. Sample: PBMCs. The receptors here all came from a woman in her 30s in good health and CMV-seropositive.

The chain uses TRBV28 and TRBJ2-7, with D maybe TRBD2 (5 bases). The germline gives CDR1 MDHEN, CDR2 SYDVKM. Deletions cut 4 bases from V and 7 bases from J, with 20 bases between. CDR3 length: 15 residues. The CDR3 spells CASSSRVRVVWEQYF. The CDR3 bases are TGTGCCAGCAGTTCGAGGGTAAGGGTAGTCTGGGAGCAGTACTTC.

This clone was counted a single time. The V and J genes are TRBV18 and TRBJ1-1; D gene unclear. The CDR3 extends over 13 amino acids. The germline V gene has CDR1 KGHSH and CDR2 LQKENI. V gave up 0 bases and J gave up 3 bases, with 5 bases separating them. CDR3: CASSPPTHTEAFF. The DNA for the CDR3 is TGTGCCAGCTCACCACCGACACACACTGAAGCTTTCTTT.

The chain links TRBV28 to TRBJ1-2; TRBD1 is a possible D gene (6 bases). This CDR3 has 13 residues. Trimming removed 1 base from V and 4 bases from J, with 7 bases in between. The germline V gene has CDR1 MDHEN and CDR2 SYDVKM. CDR3: CASSLSGVYGYTF. The CDR3 DNA follows: TGTGCCAGCAGTTTATCAGGGGTCTATGGCTACACCTTC.

This chain joins TRBV5-1 and TRBJ2-2, with 10 bases aligning to TRBD1. The CDR3 runs 16 residues. Looked up from germline, CDR1 is SGHRS and CDR2 is YFSETQ. Trimming took 3 bases from V and 3 from J; bases not matched to a gene: 5. The CDR3 here is CASSSGTGVYTGELFF. The CDR3 DNA reads as TGCGCCAGCAGCTCCGGGACAGGGGTTTACACCGGGGAGCTGTTTTTT.

The V call is TRBV4-2, the J call TRBJ2-1; a weak D match, TRBD2 (5 bases). The CDR3 spans 15 residues. Germline-derived CDR1 and CDR2 are LGHNA and YNFKEQ. Deletions cut 0 bases from V and 4 bases from J, with 10 bases between. CDR3 nucleotides: TGTGCCAGCAGCCAAGATCTGAGCGGATACAATGAGCAGTTCTTC. This translates into CASSQDLSGYNEQFF.

The rearrangement uses TRBV30 and TRBJ1-2; D might be TRBD1 (5 bases). The V end lost 3 bases, the J end lost 2 bases, and 13 bases lay between the germline ends. In germline, CDR1 is GTSNPN, CDR2 SVGIG (reference sequence). The CDR3 runs to 14 residues. The CDR3 reads CAWSLDRLNYGYTF. The CDR3 DNA sequence: TGTGCCTGGAGCCTAGACAGATTAAACTATGGCTACACCTTC.

This chain joins TRBV29-1 and TRBJ2-3; a weak D match, TRBD2 (6 bases). V was pared by 4 bases and J by 2 bases, with 10 bases between. The CDR3 is 13 amino acids. CDR1 SQVTM and CDR2 ANQGSEA come from the germline V gene. The CDR3 sequence is CSVGGVNTDTQYF. CDR3 sequence (DNA): TGCAGCGTTGGCGGGGTCAACACAGATACGCAGTATTTT.

The chain combines TRBV30 with TRBJ1-4; unclear D gene. The CDR3 contains 14 residues. The germline V gene has CDR1 GTSNPN and CDR2 SVGIG (reference sequence). Trimming removed 0 bases from V and 0 bases from J, with 5 bases in between. CDR3 DNA: TGTGCCTGGAGTGTACGAGCAACTAATGAAAAACTGTTTTTT. Its translation: CAWSVRATNEKLFF.

The gene calls are TRBV27 and TRBJ2-7; possible D gene TRBD2, 7 bases. The CDR3 has 14 residues. Germline CDR1 and CDR2: MNHEY and SMNVEV (reference sequence). Trimming shortened V by 8 bases and J by 1 base, and 15 bases separated the two germline ends. The CDR3 bases are TGTGCCAGCTCTTGGGGGGGCCGGTCCTACGAGCAGTACTTC. It specifies CASSWGGRSYEQYF.

The chain is built from TRBV12-5 and TRBJ1-2, with a weak D call TRBD1 (6 bases). Germline CDR1 reads LGHNT; CDR2 reads FRNRAP. The ends were cut back, 2 bases at V and 4 bases at J, with 14 bases in the middle. The CDR3 spans 15 residues. This chain's CDR3 is CASGLYGGGGYGYTF. The CDR3 coding sequence is TGTGCTAGTGGTTTGTATGGGGGCGGTGGCTATGGCTACACCTTC.

Points on this clone: One end of the junction does not line up with germline, which may come from a read error. The V and J genes are TRBV2 and TRBJ2-1, with 9 bases that match TRBD1. CDR3 length equals 15 residues. CDR1 and CDR2 from the germline V gene are SNHLY and FYNNEI. CDR3 coding DNA: TGTGCCAGCAGAGAAGCCGGGACAGGGATAAATGAGCAGTTCTTC. Encoded protein: CASREAGTGINEQFF.

This sequence joins TRBV2 and TRBJ2-5; 7 bases are shared with TRBD1. The germline CDR1 and CDR2 sequences are SNHLY and FYNNEI. The CDR3 consists of 13 residues. The V gene end was trimmed by 4 bases and the J gene end by 3 bases; junction bases not matched to a gene: 2. The CDR3 here is CASSVQGEETQYF. The CDR3 region has the DNA TGTGCCAGCAGTGTCCAGGGGGAAGAGACCCAGTACTTC.

The chain employs TRBV27 and TRBJ2-1; no clear D gene. This CDR3 has 16 amino acids. The V end lost 3 bases, the J end lost 7 bases, and 19 bases lay between the germline ends. Germline lookup yields CDR1 MNHEY and CDR2 SMNVEV (reference sequence). The DNA of the CDR3 is TGTGCCAGCAGTTTCTACAGCCTCGACCGCGAGAATGAGCAGTTCTTC. Translating it yields CASSFYSLDRENEQFF.

On this clone itself: This CDR3 is also generated by other DNA sequences in the sample. The V call is TRBV27, the J call TRBJ1-5; D gene unclear. The V end was cut by 3 bases, the J end by 0 bases, with 6 bases between. Germline CDR1 reads MNHEY; CDR2 reads SMNVEV (reference sequence). This CDR3 has 14 residues. CDR3 sequence reads: CASSLSRSNQPQHF. CDR3 bases: TGTGCCAGCAGTTTGAGTCGTAGCAATCAGCCCCAGCATTTT.

V gene TRBV18 combines with J gene TRBJ2-1; 13 bases are a match to TRBD2. V dropped 3 bases and J dropped 8; count of bases not matched to a gene: 13. This CDR3 has 18 residues. The V gene's germline CDR1 is KGHSH and CDR2 LQKENI. CDR3 in amino acids: CASSPWTSGSGGRDEQFF. CDR3 nucleotides: TGTGCCAGCTCACCCTGGACTAGCGGGAGCGGTGGTAGGGATGAGCAGTTCTTC.

The chain recombines TRBV19 with TRBJ1-2; D perhaps matches TRBD1 (5 bases). The germline V and J ends were trimmed by 5 bases and 4 bases, with 11 bases remaining between them. This CDR3 has 13 amino acids. Germline V gene sequence: CDR1 LNHDA, CDR2 SQIVND (reference sequence). The CDR3 protein is CASSDRRVYGYTF. The DNA of the CDR3 is TGTGCCAGTAGTGACAGAAGGGTCTATGGCTACACCTTC.

The chain has TRBV5-1 and TRBJ1-1; TRBD1 matches 7 bases. Germline loops: CDR1 SGHRS, CDR2 YFSETQ. Germline trimming cut 3 bases from V and 2 bases from J; bases unmatched to any gene: 7. This CDR3 region has 15 residues. CDR3 in amino acids: CASSSIGTENTEAFF. CDR3 sequence (DNA): TGCGCCAGCAGCTCCATCGGGACAGAAAACACTGAAGCTTTCTTT.

V and J are TRBV15 and TRBJ1-2, with TRBD1 matching over 7 bases. The ends lost 4 bases at V and 5 bases at J; junction bases unmatched: 4. Looked up from germline, CDR1 is LNHNV and CDR2 is YYDKDF (reference sequence). The CDR3 covers 13 residues. CDR3 bases: TGTGCCACCAGCACCGGGACAGCGTATGGCTACACCTTC. Translating it yields CATSTGTAYGYTF.

The V and J genes are TRBV27 and TRBJ1-2, with a possible D match to TRBD1 (6 bases). Trimming took off 5 bases at V and 0 bases at J, with 16 bases between the two ends. Per the germline V gene, CDR1 is MNHEY and CDR2 is SMNVEV (reference sequence). The CDR3 is 16 residues long. CDR3 DNA sequence: TGTGCCAGCAGTGCCTCGTGGACAGTATCTAACTATGGCTACACCTTC. This sequence encodes CASSASWTVSNYGYTF.

The gene calls are TRBV28 and TRBJ2-1, with 11 bases lining up with TRBD2. The trim removed 6 bases at V and 6 bases at J, leaving 7 bases unmatched. Germline CDR1 is MDHEN and CDR2 is SYDVKM. The CDR3 spans 15 residues. The CDR3 DNA is TGTGCCAGCAGACCACTAGCGGGAGCTGGCAATGAGCAGTTCTTC. Its protein is CASRPLAGAGNEQFF.

This chain joins TRBV10-1 and TRBJ2-1; TRBD2 matches 7 bases. Germline assignment: CDR1 WNHNN and CDR2 SYGVQD (reference sequence). The CDR3 loop spans 15 amino acids. The ends lost 6 bases at V and 0 bases at J; junction bases unmatched: 5. The CDR3 loop reads CASRVSGRSYNEQFF. The CDR3 nucleotides are TGCGCCAGCAGAGTTAGCGGGCGCTCCTACAATGAGCAGTTCTTC.

The V call is TRBV29-1, the J call TRBJ2-4; 14 bases are shared with TRBD2. The V gene's germline CDR1 is SQVTM and CDR2 ANQGSEA. This CDR3 region has 15 residues. Unmatched junction bases numbered 7, after V lost 4 bases and J lost 8 bases. The CDR3 here is CSVGGLAGVGDIQYF. The DNA of the CDR3 is TGCAGCGTTGGGGGACTAGCGGGAGTCGGGGACATTCAGTACTTC.

The V gene is TRBV19, the J gene TRBJ1-2; perhaps TRBD1 as D (5 bases). V was pared by 8 bases and J by 4 bases, with 5 bases between. The CDR3 extends over 10 amino acids. The germline V gene has CDR1 LNHDA and CDR2 SQIVND (reference sequence). DNA of the CDR3: TGTGCCAGTGGGGCCTATGGCTACACCTTC. Amino acids: CASGAYGYTF.

The chain links TRBV6-5 to TRBJ1-1, with a possible D match to TRBD1 (6 bases). The CDR3 runs 15 residues. The V and J ends lost 6 bases and 0 bases respectively, with 14 bases between them. Germline V gene data show CDR1 as MNHEY and CDR2 as SVGAGI. The CDR3 region has the DNA TGTGCCAGCAGCCGAGACAGGTATCTGAACACTGAAGCTTTCTTT. This gives the protein CASSRDRYLNTEAFF.

This rearrangement joins TRBV27 to TRBJ2-5; 10 bases align to TRBD2. The junction had 5 bases not matched to a gene; V was cut back by 0 bases and J by 1 base. CDR1 and CDR2 from the germline V gene are MNHEY and SMNVEV (reference sequence). There are 17 residues in the CDR3. Written as DNA, the CDR3 is TGTGCCAGCAGTTTATCTTTAGCGGGAGGCCCCCAAGAGACCCAGTACTTC. Translation: CASSLSLAGGPQETQYF.

The V gene is TRBV4-1, the J gene TRBJ2-1, with D possibly being TRBD2 (6 bases). This CDR3 contains 14 residues. CDR1 is MGHRA and CDR2 is YSYEKL in the germline V gene. V was cut by 4 bases and J by 8 bases, with 15 bases left in between. The CDR3 loop is CASSPGPAGHEQFF. The CDR3 bases are TGCGCCAGCAGCCCAGGACCAGCGGGTCATGAGCAGTTCTTC.

This chain uses TRBV29-1 with TRBJ1-1; no firm D call. This CDR3 is built from 14 residues. The V gene's germline CDR1 is SQVTM and CDR2 ANQGSEA. Trimming removed 5 bases from V and 1 base from J, with 14 bases in between. CDR3 region: CSVWAGRRNTEAFF. The CDR3 nucleotides read TGCAGCGTTTGGGCAGGCCGCCGGAACACTGAAGCTTTCTTT.

This chain joins TRBV21-1 and TRBJ1-2. TRBV21-1 represents a pseudogene. There are 14 residues in the CDR3. The CDR3 loop reads CASSREGQGYGYTF. As DNA, the CDR3 is TGTGCCAGCAGCCGGGAGGGGCAGGGCTATGGCTACACCTTC.

The V gene is TRBV11-2, the J gene TRBJ1-1; maybe TRBD1 (6 bases). Germline assignment: CDR1 SGHAT and CDR2 FQNNGV. The CDR3 totals 15 residues. Trimming stripped 0 bases from V and 4 bases from J, with 12 bases between. In DNA form, the CDR3 reads TGTGCCAGCAGCTTAGACCGGGGGGCGCGCACTGAAGCTTTCTTT. Its protein product is CASSLDRGARTEAFF.

This clone has a single count. V and J are TRBV5-1 and TRBJ2-7; 7 bases align to TRBD1. The V gene's germline CDR1 is SGHRS and CDR2 YFSETQ. V trimming: 2 bases; J trimming: 6 bases; junction bases outside the gene matches: 5. The CDR3 covers 13 residues. The CDR3 DNA sequence: TGCGCCAGCAGCTTCGACAGGGAAAGCGAGCAGTACTTC. This gives the protein CASSFDRESEQYF.

The CDR3, as DNA: TGTGCCAGCAGTTTATCCGTAGCGGGGGCGAATTACGAGCAGTACTTC. This encodes CASSLSVAGANYEQYF. V usage is TRBV28 and J usage is TRBJ2-7; 9 nucleotides align to TRBD2. Germline CDR1 reads MDHEN; CDR2 reads SYDVKM. V was pared by 1 base and J by 4 bases, with 8 bases of the junction left unmatched. The CDR3 consists of 16 residues. The entire variable domain, with the rest obtained from reference TRBV28 and TRBJ2-7, is as follows: DVKVTQSSRYLVKRTGEKVFLECVQDMDHENMFWYRQDPGLGLRLIYFSYDVKMKEKGDIPEGYSVSREKKERFSLILESASTNQTSMYLCASSLSVAGANYEQYFGPGTRLTVT.

CDR3 sequence: CASSEQGAANEKLFF. Written as DNA, the CDR3 is TGTGCCAGCAGTGAACAAGGGGCAGCTAATGAAAAACTGTTTTTT. The chain recombines TRBV6-1 with TRBJ1-4, with a tentative D call TRBD1 (5 bases). Trimming cost V 2 bases and J 3 bases, with 10 bases left between them. Germline V lookup: CDR1 MNHNS, CDR2 SASEGT. This CDR3 comprises 15 residues.